This passage covers 19 T cell receptor beta chains from one sample sequenced in a study of cytomegalovirus exposure and HLA in healthy donors. Primers: 60 Vbeta forward and 13 Jbeta reverse. TCRdb's copy holds only in-frame clones and misses some; the assay was immunoSEQ multiplex PCR. The profile shows about 170,000 clones, roughly 79% of them singletons. The sample taken for sequencing was PBMCs. All receptors derive from a woman aged 25 to 39 in good health and CMV-seropositive.

The rearrangement joins TRBV28 to TRBJ2-7; 9 nucleotides line up with TRBD1. Germline assignment: CDR1 MDHEN and CDR2 SYDVKM. Trimming at V came to 5 bases and at J to 0 bases, leaving 5 bases not matched to a gene. This CDR3 is 15 amino acids long. CDR3 sequence (DNA): TGTGCCAGCAGTACGCCGGGACAGGGCTCCTACGAGCAGTACTTC. Translated: CASSTPGQGSYEQYF.

The rearrangement links TRBV5-6 to TRBJ2-3; maybe TRBD2 (5 bases). CDR3 length: 15 amino acids. Germline-derived CDR1 and CDR2 are SGHDT and YYEEEE. The V gene lost 0 bases and the J gene lost 1 base, with 9 bases spanning the gap. CDR3: CASSLVLRGTDTQYF. The CDR3 DNA reads TGTGCCAGCAGCTTGGTGTTGAGGGGCACAGATACGCAGTATTTT.

This rearrangement joins TRBV6-6 to TRBJ2-7, with 11 bases aligning to TRBD2. CDR3 length: 13 residues. Per the germline V gene, CDR1 is MNHNY and CDR2 is SVGAGI (reference sequence). V dropped 10 bases and J dropped 4; count of bases not matched to a gene: 6. In DNA, the CDR3 is TGTGCCATCACTAGCGGGGGTGGGTACGAGCAGTACTTC. Protein product: CAITSGGGYEQYF.

The rearrangement joins TRBV2 to TRBJ1-2; maybe TRBD1 (6 bases). This CDR3 region has 15 residues. CDR1 and CDR2 from the germline V gene are SNHLY and FYNNEI. Trimming pared 2 bases from V and 7 bases from J, leaving 17 bases between. The CDR3 sequence: CASSEQQSGVGGYTF. The CDR3 nucleotides read TGTGCCAGCAGTGAACAACAATCAGGGGTCGGTGGCTACACCTTC.

As concerns this clone: The germline gene is not matched at one end of the junction; a read error may be the cause. J is TRBJ1-2 and V is TRBV28; D gene ambiguous. This CDR3 is built from 11 residues. Per germline, CDR1 MDHEN and CDR2 SYDVKM. The CDR3 spells CASSYWEALIF. The CDR3, as DNA: TGTGCCAGCAGCTATTGGGAGGCCCTCATCTTC.

This chain joins TRBV5-1 and TRBJ1-1; 7 bases align to TRBD1. The V gene's germline CDR1 is SGHRS and CDR2 YFSETQ. There are 15 residues in the CDR3. V trimming: 7 bases; J trimming: 2 bases; junction bases outside the gene matches: 11. CDR3 protein: CASFEGQTFNTEAFF. The CDR3 nucleotides are TGCGCCAGCTTTGAGGGACAGACATTTAACACTGAAGCTTTCTTT.

This chain connects TRBV5-1 to TRBJ2-3, with D tentatively TRBD2 (5 bases). This CDR3 spans 16 amino acids. The V end was cut by 0 bases, the J end by 3 bases, with 14 bases between. Looked up from germline, CDR1 is SGHRS and CDR2 is YFSETQ. The CDR3 DNA follows: TGCGCCAGCAGCTTGGTTCCCTTACTAGGGACAGATACGCAGTATTTT. Translation gives CASSLVPLLGTDTQYF.

The chain joins TRBV6-5 to TRBJ1-1; 7 bases map to TRBD1. Losses at the gene ends were 5 bases for V and 5 bases for J; bases not matched to a gene: 5. Germline assignment: CDR1 MNHEY and CDR2 SVGAGI. This CDR3 is built from 13 residues. The CDR3 DNA follows: TGTGCCAGCAGTAAGACAGGGTGGACTGAAGCTTTCTTT. Its protein product is CASSKTGWTEAFF.

V and J are TRBV2 and TRBJ1-5; 7 positions agree with TRBD1. The V gene end was trimmed by 5 bases and the J gene end by 0 bases; junction bases not matched to a gene: 7. The length of the CDR3 is 16 residues. Germline loops: CDR1 SNHLY, CDR2 FYNNEI. The CDR3 loop is CASSFLGTVSNQPQHF. CDR3 in DNA: TGTGCCAGCAGTTTCCTAGGGACAGTTAGCAATCAGCCCCAGCATTTT.

V and J are TRBV5-1 and TRBJ2-7; maybe TRBD2 (6 bases). This CDR3 comprises 14 residues. Trimming pared 4 bases from V and 3 bases from J, leaving 14 bases between. Germline CDR1 SGHRS, CDR2 YFSETQ. This chain's CDR3 is CASSPGGSDYEQYF. CDR3 nucleotides: TGCGCCAGCAGCCCCGGGGGTTCCGACTACGAGCAGTACTTC.

The chain uses TRBV6-5 and TRBJ1-1; D is perhaps TRBD1 (6 bases). V was clipped by 4 bases and J by 0 bases, with 15 bases between them. The germline V gene has CDR1 MNHEY and CDR2 SVGAGI. This CDR3 comprises 16 residues. The CDR3 sequence: CASSSQGPALNTEAFF. In DNA form, the CDR3 reads TGTGCCAGCAGTTCTCAGGGGCCTGCATTGAACACTGAAGCTTTCTTT.

The chain joins TRBV28 to TRBJ1-5; D not certain. V shed 7 bases and J shed 0 bases, with 7 bases lying between them. There are 13 residues in the CDR3. Germline V gives CDR1 MDHEN, CDR2 SYDVKM. CDR3 bases: TGTGCCAGCAATATTTATAGCAATCAGCCCCAGCATTTT. It yields the protein CASNIYSNQPQHF.

The V and J genes are TRBV4-1 and TRBJ2-7; TRBD2 matches at 8 bases. Germline CDR1 is MGHRA and CDR2 is YSYEKL. This CDR3 has 14 residues. V was clipped by 2 bases and J by 3 bases; unmatched bases: 3. The chain's CDR3 is CASSQITSGYEQYF. CDR3 nucleotides: TGCGCCAGCAGCCAAATCACTAGCGGCTACGAGCAGTACTTC.

V is TRBV7-7 and J is TRBJ2-1, with 14 bases identical to TRBD2. Germline lookup yields CDR1 SSHAT and CDR2 FNYEAQ (reference sequence). CDR3 length: 16 amino acids. V was clipped by 5 bases and J by 5 bases; unmatched bases: 5. The CDR3 region has the DNA TGTGCCAGCAGCGGTGGGACTAGCGGGAGAAACAATGAGCAGTTCTTC. It yields the protein CASSGGTSGRNNEQFF. Based on the CDR3 plus reference TRBV7-7 and TRBJ2-1, the full variable domain is GAGVSQSPRYKVTKRGQDVTLRCDPISSHATLYWYQQALGQGPEFLTYFNYEAQPDKSGLPSDRFSAERPEGSISTLTIQRTEQRDSAMYRCASSGGTSGRNNEQFFGPGTRLTVL.

This clone occurred once. The J gene is TRBJ2-7, the V gene TRBV7-2; TRBD2 matches at 7 bases. CDR3 size: 16 residues. Germline V gene sequence: CDR1 SGHTA, CDR2 FQGNSA. The V and J ends lost 1 base and 1 base, in that order; junction bases with no gene match: 7. The CDR3 coding sequence is TGTGCCAGCAGCTTAGGTCCTCCAGCGGGGTCCTACGAGCAGTACTTC. Translating gives CASSLGPPAGSYEQYF.

This chain links TRBV13 with TRBJ2-1, with TRBD2 identical over 7 bases. The V gene's germline CDR1 is PRHDT and CDR2 FYEKMQ (reference sequence). This CDR3 region has 15 residues. V lost 1 base and J lost 6; bases outside the gene matches: 6. The DNA for the CDR3 is TGTGCCAGCAGCTTAGAAGGGAGGGGTATCAATGAGCAGTTCTTC. Translating gives CASSLEGRGINEQFF.

This rearrangement joins TRBV7-9 to TRBJ1-1; D possibly corresponds to TRBD1 (6 bases). The CDR3 runs 13 residues. The V end lost 5 bases, the J end lost 3 bases, and 10 bases lay between the germline ends. Per the germline V gene, CDR1 is SEHNR and CDR2 is FQNEAQ (reference sequence). CDR3 in amino acids: CASSRTEDTEAFF. DNA of the CDR3: TGTGCCAGCAGCCGGACAGAGGACACTGAAGCTTTCTTT.

The sample holds a few counts of this clone. The V call is TRBV5-1, the J call TRBJ2-2, with TRBD2 as a possible D gene (6 bases). Germline V CDR1 and CDR2: SGHRS, YFSETQ. V was pared by 0 bases and J by 7 bases, with 10 bases between. The CDR3 length is 14 residues. Here the CDR3 reads CASSLGLDGGELFF. CDR3 DNA sequence: TGCGCCAGCAGCTTGGGACTAGACGGCGGGGAGCTGTTTTTT.

The V and J genes are TRBV11-3 and TRBJ2-3; D possibly corresponds to TRBD2 (7 bases). This CDR3 is built from 15 residues. Germline CDR1 and CDR2: SGHNT and YENEEA. V lost 1 base and J lost 1, with 9 bases in between. CDR3 sequence (DNA): TGTGCCAGCAGCTTAGGGGGGGGCCGCACAGATACGCAGTATTTT. It is translated as CASSLGGGRTDTQYF.